Below, 32 T cell receptor beta chains from the same sample are listed, as sequenced in a study of shared clonotypes between healthy human individuals. The table came from immunoSEQ multiplex PCR; TCRdb's copy has only in-frame clones and leaves some out. The profile covers about 2 million clones, with around 95% appearing a single time and more than 0.1% taken by the ten largest. What was sequenced was naive CD4+ T cells sorted from blood. Stated subset: CD45RA+ positively selected. The receptors shown here come from a man between 18 and 35 years old in good health.

DNA of the CDR3: TGTGCCATCAGCCGCGGCGTGGGGACAGAGACCCAGTACTTC. Translating it yields CAISRGVGTETQYF. V gene TRBV10-3 combines with J gene TRBJ2-5; D may match TRBD1 or TRBD2 (5 bases each). Trimming shortened V by 6 bases and J by 4 bases, and 15 bases separated the two germline ends. The CDR3 is made up of 14 amino acids. Per germline, CDR1 ENHRY and CDR2 SYGVKD.

The table lists this clone with a count of one. This chain links TRBV29-1 with TRBJ2-3; perhaps TRBD1 as D (6 bases). Germline assignment: CDR1 SQVTM and CDR2 ANQGSEA. V was shortened by 4 bases and J by 4 bases, with 12 bases between the two germline ends. The CDR3 has 13 amino acids. The CDR3 nucleotides are TGCAGCGTTGGTCTCCAGGGGTCAGATACGCAGTATTTT. Encoded protein: CSVGLQGSDTQYF.

The rearrangement joins TRBV2 to TRBJ2-3; 7 nucleotides line up with TRBD1. The CDR3 has 14 amino acids. J gave up 3 bases and V 6 bases, and 6 bases lay outside the gene matches. The V gene's germline CDR1 is SNHLY and CDR2 FYNNEI. This CDR3 is CASRFTGVTDTQYF. In nucleotides, the CDR3 is TGTGCCAGCAGGTTTACAGGGGTGACAGATACGCAGTATTTT.

V usage is TRBV30 and J usage is TRBJ2-3, with D tentatively TRBD1 or TRBD2 (6 bases each). Germline-derived CDR1 and CDR2 are GTSNPN and SVGIG (reference sequence). The CDR3 consists of 14 residues. The ends were cut back, 2 bases at V and 4 bases at J, with 13 bases in the middle. The CDR3 region has the DNA TGTGCCTGGAGTCCCGGGGGCGCCCCAGATACGCAGTATTTT. Its protein product is CAWSPGGAPDTQYF.

The rearrangement uses TRBV7-9 and TRBJ2-2; tentatively, D is TRBD1 (5 bases). The germline V and J ends were trimmed by 5 bases and 6 bases, with 19 bases remaining between them. The germline gives CDR1 SEHNR, CDR2 FQNEAQ (reference sequence). This CDR3 has 16 residues. The CDR3 nucleotides read TGTGCCAGCAGCCCCTTGGGTAGGGGCGAAGCCGGGGAGCTGTTTTTT. This gives the protein CASSPLGRGEAGELFF.

The chain uses TRBV25-1 and TRBJ2-5; a weak D match, TRBD2 (5 bases). The CDR3 runs to 17 residues. The V and J ends lost 1 base and 2 bases respectively, with 17 bases between them. CDR1 and CDR2 from the germline V gene are MGHDK and SYGVNS. The CDR3 reads CASSEFKGGRGQETQYF. As DNA, the CDR3 is TGTGCCAGCAGTGAATTCAAGGGCGGGCGAGGGCAAGAGACCCAGTACTTC. Complete variable domain (other parts from reference TRBV25-1 and TRBJ2-5): EADIYQTPRYLVIGTGKKITLECSQTMGHDKMYWYQQDPGMELHLIHYSYGVNSTEKGDLSSESTVSRIRTEHFPLTLESARPSHTSQYLCASSEFKGGRGQETQYFGPGTRLLVL.

The chain recombines TRBV7-2 with TRBJ2-7; a weak D match, TRBD1 (5 bases). CDR1 is SGHTA and CDR2 is FQGNSA in the germline V gene. The CDR3 contains 13 residues. Trimming removed 6 bases at V and 2 bases at J, with 11 bases between. The CDR3 loop reads CASRGPETYEQYF. As DNA, the CDR3 is TGTGCCAGCAGGGGGCCTGAGACCTACGAGCAGTACTTC.

The rearrangement uses TRBV2 and TRBJ2-7, with 7 bases aligning to TRBD2. V shed 3 bases and J 5 bases; nucleotides not matched to a gene: 10. CDR1 and CDR2 from the germline V gene are SNHLY and FYNNEI. The CDR3 is made up of 15 amino acids. The CDR3 here is CASSERGLSAHEQYF. The CDR3 bases are TGTGCCAGCAGTGAGCGGGGGTTGAGCGCCCACGAGCAGTACTTC.

V and J are TRBV21-1 and TRBJ1-6. TRBV21-1 is reported as a pseudogene. The CDR3 has 15 residues. The CDR3 DNA follows: TGTGCCAGCAGCAAAGTCAGGAGGGCTGCAGCACCCCTCCACTTT. Translating gives CASSKVRRAAAPLHF.

This chain links TRBV27 with TRBJ2-7; 9 nucleotides agree with TRBD1. There are 15 residues in the CDR3. Trimming cost V 0 bases and J 6 bases; bases outside gene matches: 6. The germline V gene encodes CDR1 MNHEY and CDR2 SMNVEV (reference sequence). The CDR3 reads CASSLSGQGMGEQYF. CDR3 nucleotides: TGTGCCAGCAGTTTATCTGGACAGGGGATGGGCGAGCAGTACTTC.

CDR3 residues: CASSPTESNQPQHF. In DNA, the CDR3 is TGTGCCAGCTCACCAACAGAAAGCAATCAGCCCCAGCATTTT. The rearrangement joins TRBV18 to TRBJ1-5, with D uncertain. CDR1 is KGHSH and CDR2 is LQKENI in the germline V gene. Trimming pared 2 bases from V and 1 base from J, leaving 6 bases between. This CDR3 has 14 residues.

The chain links TRBV28 to TRBJ2-6; weak D call: TRBD1 (6 bases). Germline V gene lookup returns CDR1 MDHEN and CDR2 SYDVKM. The CDR3 sequence is 15 residues long. V was shortened by 3 bases and J by 2 bases, with 8 bases between the two germline ends. The CDR3 coding sequence is TGTGCCAGCAGTTTGGCAGGGGCTGGGGCCAACGTCCTGACTTTC. It yields the protein CASSLAGAGANVLTF. Variable domain in full (rest from reference TRBV28 and TRBJ2-6): DVKVTQSSRYLVKRTGEKVFLECVQDMDHENMFWYRQDPGLGLRLIYFSYDVKMKEKGDIPEGYSVSREKKERFSLILESASTNQTSMYLCASSLAGAGANVLTFGAGSRLTVL.

This clone was seen a single time. This chain links TRBV11-2 with TRBJ1-4; 10 bases fit TRBD1. This CDR3 contains 16 residues. CDR1 is SGHAT and CDR2 is FQNNGV in the germline V gene. V shed 2 bases and J 5 bases; nucleotides not matched to a gene: 5. CDR3 DNA sequence: TGTGCCAGCAGCTTACTCCCGGGACAGGGGAATGAAAAACTGTTTTTT. Residues: CASSLLPGQGNEKLFF.

The CDR3 coding sequence is TGTGCCAGCAGCGTTGACAGCTCCTATGGCTACACCTTC. The encoded protein is CASSVDSSYGYTF. The chain joins TRBV9 to TRBJ1-2; possibly TRBD1 for D (5 bases). Trimming took off 2 bases at V and 4 bases at J, with 9 bases between the two ends. The V gene's germline CDR1 is SGDLS and CDR2 YYNGEE. The CDR3 totals 13 residues.

The chain joins TRBV28 to TRBJ1-6; no reliable D call. CDR3 length: 12 amino acids. The V end was cut by 3 bases, the J end by 8 bases, with 5 bases between. CDR1 and CDR2 from the germline V gene are MDHEN and SYDVKM. CDR3 in DNA: TGTGCCAGCAGTTTTTTCTATTCACCCCTCCACTTT. Translated, it gives CASSFFYSPLHF. Supplemented by reference TRBV28 and TRBJ1-6, the full variable domain reads DVKVTQSSRYLVKRTGEKVFLECVQDMDHENMFWYRQDPGLGLRLIYFSYDVKMKEKGDIPEGYSVSREKKERFSLILESASTNQTSMYLCASSFFYSPLHFGNGTRLTVT.

The chain links TRBV10-3 to TRBJ1-2; D is uncertain. The germline gives CDR1 ENHRY, CDR2 SYGVKD. CDR3 length: 13 amino acids. V lost 2 bases, J lost 3 bases, and 7 bases lay in between. The CDR3 is CAISEPGHYGYTF. The DNA of the CDR3 is TGTGCCATCAGTGAGCCAGGCCACTATGGCTACACCTTC.

The chain carries TRBV11-3 and TRBJ1-6, with 12 bases matching TRBD1. V lost 5 bases to trimming and J lost 10 bases; unmatched junction nucleotides: 15. Germline CDR1 is SGHNT and CDR2 is YENEEA. This CDR3 has 18 residues. The CDR3 DNA is TGTGCCAGCAGCAGCGGGACAGGGGGCCGTGAAGAATTATCACCCCTCCACTTT. It translates to CASSSGTGGREELSPLHF.

This sequence joins TRBV19 and TRBJ2-2, with 9 bases fitting TRBD1. V shed 3 bases, J shed 3 bases, and the junction held 14 bases outside the gene matches. The CDR3 length is 19 residues. Germline loops: CDR1 LNHDA, CDR2 SQIVND (reference sequence). DNA for the CDR3: TGTGCCAGTAGTATTTTCGGGACAGGGAACTCTAAGGACACCGGGGAGCTGTTTTTT. Translation gives CASSIFGTGNSKDTGELFF.

The J gene is TRBJ2-7, the V gene TRBV2; D is unclear. There are 12 residues in the CDR3. Germline V gives CDR1 SNHLY, CDR2 FYNNEI. V was cut by 9 bases and J by 0 bases, with 9 bases left in between. For the CDR3, the DNA is TGTGCCAGAGGAAGGCTCTCCTACGAGCAGTACTTC. As protein: CARGRLSYEQYF.

The chain employs TRBV5-1 and TRBJ1-1; possibly TRBD1 for D (6 bases). There are 14 residues in the CDR3. Trimming shortened V by 0 bases and J by 6 bases, and 12 bases separated the two germline ends. Germline CDR1 is SGHRS and CDR2 is YFSETQ. The CDR3 reads CASSLVSGAAEAFF. In DNA form, the CDR3 reads TGCGCCAGCAGCTTGGTGTCAGGGGCCGCTGAAGCTTTCTTT.

This sequence joins TRBV11-2 and TRBJ2-7; 7 nucleotides line up with TRBD2. Germline assignment: CDR1 SGHAT and CDR2 FQNNGV. Germline trimming cut 6 bases from V and 6 bases from J; bases unmatched to any gene: 11. The CDR3 spans 14 residues. DNA for the CDR3: TGTGCCAGCAGACCCCAGGGAGGGACTGCCGAGCAGTACTTC. Amino acids: CASRPQGGTAEQYF.

This sequence joins TRBV6-5 and TRBJ1-5; D not certain. There are 13 residues in the CDR3. V gave up 6 bases and J gave up 3 bases, with 9 bases separating them. The germline V gene encodes CDR1 MNHEY and CDR2 SVGAGI. The CDR3 is CASRRSTNQPQHF. The DNA of the CDR3 is TGTGCCAGCAGGCGGTCTACCAATCAGCCCCAGCATTTT.

The rearrangement joins TRBV7-2 to TRBJ1-4; D not certain. The CDR3 spans 15 residues. Germline values: CDR1 SGHTA, CDR2 FQGNSA. Deletions cut 6 bases from V and 0 bases from J, with 11 bases between. CDR3 region: CASSSIRATNEKLFF. For the CDR3, the DNA is TGTGCCAGCAGTTCCATACGTGCAACTAATGAAAAACTGTTTTTT.

Of note for this clone: This sample also contains other DNA sequences that code for the same CDR3. The chain uses TRBV5-1 and TRBJ2-3; perhaps TRBD1 as D (5 bases). The CDR3 sequence is 13 residues long. The V gene's germline CDR1 is SGHRS and CDR2 YFSETQ. The germline V and J ends were trimmed by 3 bases and 3 bases, with 8 bases remaining between them. CDR3 nucleotide sequence: TGCGCCAGCAGCTGGCAGGGTACAGATACGCAGTATTTT. As protein: CASSWQGTDTQYF. The entire variable domain, with the rest obtained from reference TRBV5-1 and TRBJ2-3, is as follows: KAGVTQTPRYLIKTRGQQVTLSCSPISGHRSVSWYQQTPGQGLQFLFEYFSETQRNKGNFPGRFSGRQFSNSRSEMNVSTLELGDSALYLCASSWQGTDTQYFGPGTRLTVL.

The rearrangement uses TRBV21-1 and TRBJ2-2; whether TRBD2, the table's D call, matches the DNA was not checked. TRBV21-1 is shown as a pseudogene. The CDR3 has 14 residues. CDR3 sequence reads: CAVPSGEGNGELFF. DNA for the CDR3: TGTGCCGTCCCTAGCGGGGAGGGAAACGGGGAGCTGTTTTTT.

The chain couples TRBV18 to TRBJ2-7; 10 bases align to TRBD1. This CDR3 is 15 amino acids long. Germline values: CDR1 KGHSH, CDR2 LQKENI. The V gene end was trimmed by 5 bases and the J gene end by 1 base; junction bases not matched to a gene: 5. The DNA for the CDR3 is TGTGCCAGCTCAAACCGGGACAGGGGTTCCTACGAGCAGTACTTC. Translating gives CASSNRDRGSYEQYF.

Here the CDR3 reads CASSLAGSGSYGYTF. The CDR3 coding sequence is TGTGCCAGCAGCTTAGCGGGGTCTGGATCGTATGGCTACACCTTC. The rearrangement joins TRBV7-8 to TRBJ1-2; D remains ambiguous. Deletions cut 0 bases from V and 5 bases from J, with 13 bases between. This CDR3 contains 15 residues. Germline CDR1 is SGHVS and CDR2 is FQNEAQ.

The chain recombines TRBV6-6 with TRBJ1-4; D is ambiguous. The V end was cut by 1 base, the J end by 4 bases, with 13 bases between. In germline, CDR1 is MNHNY, CDR2 SVGAGI (reference sequence). The CDR3 is 16 residues long. In nucleotides, the CDR3 is TGTGCCAGCAGTTACTTACCGAGGCAGGTTAATGAAAAACTGTTTTTT. As protein: CASSYLPRQVNEKLFF.

This rearrangement joins TRBV4-3 to TRBJ1-3, with D perhaps matching TRBD1 (6 bases). V shed 0 bases and J shed 0 bases, with 9 bases lying between them. Looked up from germline, CDR1 is LGHNA and CDR2 is YSLEER. The CDR3 spans 16 residues. CDR3 bases: TGCGCCAGCAGCCAAGATCCACAGGGCTCTGGAAACACCATATATTTT. This translates into CASSQDPQGSGNTIYF.

The chain combines TRBV4-3 with TRBJ2-7; either TRBD1 or TRBD2 may supply D (5 bases each). The CDR3 loop spans 17 amino acids. V was shortened by 0 bases and J by 0 bases, with 15 bases between the two germline ends. Germline values: CDR1 LGHNA, CDR2 YSLEER. The CDR3 protein is CASSQEPLRGSSYEQYF. CDR3 sequence (DNA): TGCGCCAGCAGCCAAGAACCTTTGAGGGGCAGCTCCTACGAGCAGTACTTC.

The chain employs TRBV4-1 and TRBJ1-1, with D unclear. Germline V lookup: CDR1 MGHRA, CDR2 YSYEKL. Trimming removed 4 bases at V and 1 base at J, with 13 bases between. This CDR3 spans 15 amino acids. The CDR3 bases are TGCGCCAGCAGCCTCGCACCGGGCACGAACACTGAAGCTTTCTTT. This gives the protein CASSLAPGTNTEAFF.

The J gene is TRBJ1-4, the V gene TRBV30; D is ambiguous. Trimming pared 0 bases from V and 5 bases from J, leaving 7 bases between. This CDR3 region has 13 residues. Germline V gives CDR1 GTSNPN, CDR2 SVGIG (reference sequence). The CDR3 region is CAWSVLGNEKLFF. DNA of the CDR3: TGTGCCTGGAGTGTACTCGGGAATGAAAAACTGTTTTTT.